This TCR beta chain was documented in a study of identical twins. J lost 0 bases, V lost 6 bases, and 11 bases had no gene match. CDR1 and CDR2 (germline): LGHNA, YNFKEQ. This CDR3 spans 17 amino acids. TCRdb re-analysed the 5' RACE reads in MiXCR, keeping a single row per CDR3 protein. The sample holds 1.5 million to 2 million distinct CDR3 sequences, roughly a third seen once. This TCR came from a newborn girl in good health. The material sequenced was cord blood. This chain joins TRBV4-2 and TRBJ2-5; 9 nucleotides agree with TRBD2. CDR3 DNA: TGTGCCAGCAGTCTGCTTGCGGCTAGCGGGGACCAAGAGACCCAGTACTTC. Residues: CASSLLAASGDQETQYF.